This TCR beta chain was profiled in a study of T cell responses to AZD1222 COVID-19 vaccine. About this clone: Its cognate antigen is unknown.

Pooled together were second doses at about 4 or about 12 weeks. This CDR3 is built from 13 residues. CDR1 and CDR2 (germline): MDHEN, SYDVKM. With 8 bases clipped from V and 3 bases from J, the junction kept 7 bases outside the gene matches. Measured with immunoSEQ multiplex PCR; TCRdb has only the in-frame clones, and not every one. The table shows about 130,000 clones, with nearly 90% occurring only once. Whole-study findings and limits: Mapped onto spike, vaccine-associated CD4 TCRs spanned it and were dominant at 160-218 and 743-854.

This sequence was found in an adult who received the AZD1222 COVID-19 vaccine. The V and J genes are TRBV28 and TRBJ2-7; 7 nucleotides match TRBD2. Sample: peripheral blood, taken 28 days after the second AZD1222 dose. In nucleotides, the CDR3 is TGTGCCAGCCCCCTGGGGGGGGTCTACGAGCAGTACTTC. Amino acids: CASPLGGVYEQYF.